A single sample is the source of the 5 T cell receptor beta chains below, sequenced in a study of OX40 agonist ivuxolimab in advanced cancers. Clones were sequenced by immunoSEQ multiplex PCR, and TCRdb holds only the in-frame ones, with some missing. Here the sample spans about 40,000 clones, around nine tenths being singletons. The sequenced sample was CD4+ or CD8+ T cells sorted from blood, obtained in a trial of the OX40 agonist ivuxolimab. The receptors come from an adult with an advanced solid tumor such as melanoma, head and neck, liver or kidney cancer.

The J gene is TRBJ1-5, the V gene TRBV27; D is unclear. V lost 3 bases, J lost 3 bases, and 3 bases lay in between. Germline V gene sequence: CDR1 MNHEY, CDR2 SMNVEV (reference sequence). This CDR3 has 12 residues. Here the CDR3 reads CASSFLNQPQHF. CDR3 DNA: TGTGCCAGCAGTTTCCTCAATCAGCCCCAGCATTTT.

With regard to this clone: A junction end diverges from the germline sequence, so it may reflect a read error. The chain couples TRBV5-1 to TRBJ1-4, with D maybe TRBD1 (5 bases). CDR3 length: 13 amino acids. The germline V gene has CDR1 SGHRS and CDR2 YFSETQ. For the CDR3, the DNA is TGTGCCAGCAGCTTGGTCAGGGATGAAAAACTGTTTTTT. As protein: CASSLVRDEKLFF.

This clone was counted at least ten times. The rearrangement uses TRBV15 and TRBJ2-3; D is ambiguous. There are 11 residues in the CDR3. Trimming left V 3 bases short and J 2 bases short, with 0 bases between. Per germline, CDR1 LNHNV and CDR2 YYDKDF (reference sequence). This chain's CDR3 is CATSSTDTQYF. CDR3 nucleotides: TGTGCCACCAGCAGCACAGATACGCAGTATTTT.

The chain couples TRBV4-3 to TRBJ1-5; the D gene is possibly TRBD1 (5 bases). CDR3 length: 15 amino acids. Germline values: CDR1 LGHNA, CDR2 YSLEER. Trimming removed 6 bases from V and 2 bases from J, with 14 bases in between. The DNA of the CDR3 is TGCGCCAGCAGTCCGCTGGGACCGGGCAATCAGCCCCAGCATTTT. This translates into CASSPLGPGNQPQHF.

The rearrangement links TRBV19 to TRBJ1-5, with D hard to call. The V and J ends lost 2 bases and 7 bases respectively, with 15 bases between them. The germline gives CDR1 LNHDA, CDR2 SQIVND (reference sequence). The CDR3 extends over 15 amino acids. The CDR3 DNA reads TGTGCCAGTAGTATAATGGAGGGAGGGAGGCAGCCCCAGCATTTT. It encodes CASSIMEGGRQPQHF.